A single sample gave rise to the 14 T cell receptor beta chains below, sequenced in a study of somatic mutations in cytotoxic T cells in rheumatoid arthritis. Here immunoSEQ multiplex PCR was the method, and the copy in TCRdb shows in-frame clones only, minus some. There are 3,500 to 5,000 clones in the sample; 93% occur only once, and roughly 7.1% lies in the top ten. Sequencing was done on a sample of CD8+ T cells sorted from blood. These receptors originate from a woman aged 55-70 years with rheumatoid arthritis.

CDR3 residues: CASRLTGSQETQYF. CDR3 DNA sequence: TGTGCCAGCAGGCTGACAGGGAGCCAAGAGACCCAGTACTTC. This chain connects TRBV27 to TRBJ2-5; 7 nucleotides agree with TRBD1. CDR1 and CDR2 from the germline V gene are MNHEY and SMNVEV (reference sequence). CDR3 length equals 14 residues. Germline trimming cut 6 bases from V and 1 base from J; bases unmatched to any gene: 5.

The rearrangement uses TRBV5-1 and TRBJ1-1; unclear D gene. Trimming left V 2 bases short and J 2 bases short, with 7 bases between. The length of the CDR3 is 13 residues. CDR1 is SGHRS, CDR2 YFSETQ, per germline. The CDR3 DNA reads as TGCGCCAGCAGCTTAGGAGGTAACACTGAAGCTTTCTTT. This sequence encodes CASSLGGNTEAFF.

V gene TRBV27 combines with J gene TRBJ2-3; D is uncertain. The length of the CDR3 is 13 residues. Trimming took 2 bases from V and 1 from J, leaving 4 bases between them. CDR1 is MNHEY and CDR2 is SMNVEV in the germline V gene (reference sequence). CDR3: CASSLEGTDTQYF. CDR3 sequence (DNA): TGTGCCAGCAGTTTAGAGGGCACAGATACGCAGTATTTT.

The V and J genes are TRBV19 and TRBJ2-6; TRBD1 agrees at 11 bases. CDR3 length equals 18 residues. J lost 1 base, V lost 4 bases, and 6 bases had no gene match. Germline V lookup: CDR1 LNHDA, CDR2 SQIVND (reference sequence). CDR3 sequence (DNA): TGTGCCAGTAGTAGCCGGACAGGGGGCGGGTCTGGGGCCAACGTCCTGACTTTC. It specifies CASSSRTGGGSGANVLTF.

The chain combines TRBV6-1 with TRBJ2-1; no firm D call. CDR3 length equals 14 residues. CDR1 is MNHNS, CDR2 SASEGT, per germline. The V and J ends lost 8 bases and 6 bases respectively, with 17 bases between them. For the CDR3, the DNA is TGTGCCAGCCGATGGCGAGGATCGCTCAATGAGCAGTTCTTC. It specifies CASRWRGSLNEQFF.

The chain couples TRBV5-6 to TRBJ1-5; maybe TRBD1 (6 bases). The V gene lost 0 bases and the J gene lost 6 bases, with 10 bases spanning the gap. Germline V gene sequence: CDR1 SGHDT, CDR2 YYEEEE. The CDR3 consists of 14 residues. CDR3 in amino acids: CASSLAGEGQPQHF. The DNA of the CDR3 is TGTGCCAGCAGCTTGGCAGGGGAAGGTCAGCCCCAGCATTTT.

The sample holds a few counts of this clone. Different DNA sequences within this sample yield the same CDR3. V usage is TRBV9 and J usage is TRBJ1-6; no reliable D call. This CDR3 contains 18 residues. V lost 4 bases, J lost 2 bases, and 19 bases lay in between. Germline CDR1 reads SGDLS; CDR2 reads YYNGEE. CDR3 sequence reads: CASSTPDGVDPYNSPLHF. The CDR3 DNA follows: TGTGCCAGCAGCACCCCGGACGGGGTAGATCCCTATAATTCACCCCTCCACTTT. Full variable domain (remainder filled in from reference TRBV9 and TRBJ1-6): DSGVTQTPKHLITATGQRVTLRCSPRSGDLSVYWYQQSLDQGLQFLIQYYNGEERAKGNILERFSAQQFPDLHSELNLSSLELGDSALYFCASSTPDGVDPYNSPLHFGNGTRLTVT.

The chain uses TRBV6-5 and TRBJ1-5, with D uncertain. The CDR3 has 15 residues. Trimming took 7 bases from V and 0 from J, leaving 13 bases between them. CDR1 and CDR2 from the germline V gene are MNHEY and SVGAGI. CDR3 residues: CASTYRRDSNQPQHF. As DNA, the CDR3 is TGTGCCAGCACCTATAGGAGGGATAGCAATCAGCCCCAGCATTTT.

This chain uses TRBV29-1 with TRBJ1-1; D unresolved. V lost 4 bases to trimming and J lost 8 bases, with 8 bases between them. In germline, CDR1 is SQVTM, CDR2 ANQGSEA. CDR3 size: 10 residues. The CDR3 coding sequence is TGCAGCGTTGGCCTCAGAGAAGCTTTCTTT. This encodes CSVGLREAFF.

The gene calls are TRBV7-9 and TRBJ2-5, with TRBD2 matching over 8 bases. V was clipped by 5 bases and J by 4 bases; unmatched bases: 6. CDR1 is SEHNR and CDR2 is FQNEAQ in the germline V gene (reference sequence). The CDR3 totals 14 residues. The CDR3 nucleotides read TGTGCCAGCAGCACCAGCGGGAGTGGAGAGACCCAGTACTTC. This sequence encodes CASSTSGSGETQYF. The variable domain in full, completed from reference TRBV7-9 and TRBJ2-5, reads DTGVSQNPRHKITKRGQNVTFRCDPISEHNRLYWYRQTLGQGPEFLTYFQNEAQLEKSRLLSDRFSAERPKGSFSTLEIQRTEQGDSAMYLCASSTSGSGETQYFGPGTRLLVL.

This clone was observed once. In DNA form, the CDR3 reads TGTGCCAGCAGCTTTGCAGGCTACGAGCAGTACTTC. The encoded protein is CASSFAGYEQYF. V and J are TRBV11-3 and TRBJ2-7; D remains unclear. This CDR3 has 12 residues. Germline V gene lookup returns CDR1 SGHNT and CDR2 YENEEA. V lost 3 bases, J lost 3 bases, and 6 bases lay in between.

The rearrangement links TRBV7-9 to TRBJ2-7; D is perhaps TRBD2 (6 bases). CDR1 is SEHNR, CDR2 FQNEAQ, per germline (reference sequence). This CDR3 has 12 amino acids. Between the trimmed V and J ends, which lost 5 bases and 2 bases, there was a span of 7 bases. The CDR3 DNA reads TGTGCCAGCAGCGGGACTCCCTACGAGCAGTACGTC. The encoded protein is CASSGTPYEQYV.

This chain connects TRBV6-5 to TRBJ1-1, with D hard to call. The CDR3 is 10 amino acids. The V and J ends lost 10 bases and 10 bases respectively, with 13 bases between them. Germline CDR1 MNHEY, CDR2 SVGAGI. CDR3 protein: CATLSGRAFF. CDR3 sequence (DNA): TGTGCCACCCTATCGGGAAGAGCTTTCTTT.

The gene calls are TRBV7-9 and TRBJ2-7, with D possibly being TRBD1 (5 bases). Germline V gene data show CDR1 as SEHNR and CDR2 as FQNEAQ (reference sequence). Trimming removed 5 bases from V and 3 bases from J, with 14 bases in between. This CDR3 spans 14 amino acids. The CDR3 nucleotides read TGTGCCAGCAGCAGGGGTTGGGTTGACTACGAGCAGTACTTC. Protein: CASSRGWVDYEQYF.